This T cell receptor (beta chain) was documented in a study of shared clonotypes between healthy human individuals (dated by TCRdb to 2020 to 2022). Regarding the complete study: Three men and two women, aged 18 to 49 years, made up the cohort. Blood TCR repertoires of 5 or 6 healthy adults were deeply sequenced to estimate repertoire size and the extent of clonotype sharing between individuals. For each donor, CD4 naive and CD4 memory were each run on three plates, CD8 naive on two plates, and CD8 memory on one plate. Leukapheresis yielded between about 0.94 and 9.5 billion PBMCs per donor. To increase sequencing depth and limit assay-specific biases, different laboratories used diverse techniques to prepare libraries and sequence TCR repertoires.

Points the paper makes about the study in general: Estimated clonotype richness was generally larger for naive than for memory subsets. Even with the large sequencing depth, rarefaction of the sorted-subset datasets indicated that sequencing was incomplete. Sampling was restricted to blood, and TCR repertoires in tissues likely differ from the TCR repertoires found in blood. Roughly 5% of naive CD4, 3.5% of naive CD8, about 2.4% of memory CD4, and 0.4% of memory CD8 clonotypes were shared across several donors. The small number of donors limited the genetic and exposure-history diversity represented. Pairwise subsampling indicated that sequencing depth was expected to affect the degree of clonotype sharing among donors. Compared with non-shared clonotypes, clonotypes shared by all four sorted-subset donors had higher generation probabilities.

TCR CDR3 regions were amplified from genomic DNA by multiplex PCR using the deep immunoSEQ assay. Extracted genomic DNA from each cell subset was distributed evenly across all wells of several immunoSEQ 96-well plates, and each plate was treated as a replicate. Each replicate PCR for sorted subsets received 150 to 250 ng genomic DNA, equal to about 30,000 T cell genomes. Purified libraries were quantified with a Qubit 3.0 fluorometer, sized on a Bioanalyzer 2100, and re-quantified with the KAPA Library Quantification kit. Every immunoSEQ 96-well plate was sequenced on a dedicated single-read 150-cycle Illumina NextSeq 550 flow cell. In the source study's methods: The immunoSEQ output contained only junctional sequences without quality scores, so filtering could not match that applied to full-length reads. To assign V/J genes and CDR3, sequences were annotated against IMGT germline references using PyIR, a Python wrapper for IgBLAST v1.9. Any read was removed if the V/J assignment was weak (E-value above 1e-6), the CDR3 was missing, or the read contained stop codons, out-of-frame junctions, or ambiguous translated residues. V3J clonotypes were defined as sequences sharing an identical inferred V gene, J gene, and CDR3 amino acid sequence. Percentage overlap between repertoires was calculated by dividing the number of shared unique clonotypes by the size of the smaller repertoire. Repertoire richness was assessed with RTK rarefaction, the Chao1 estimator, and Recon v2.1 estimates of unobserved clonotypes. OLGA was used to compute generation probabilities for all TCRbeta clonotypes that the gDNA method yielded from several donors. This immuneACCESS table, as held by TCRdb, lists in-frame sequences with V and J called but not all clones. Of the missing ones, under half trace to an unresolved V gene in checked studies; the others have no known cause. V and J calls and clone size are as listed in that table; D and trimming were resolved from the DNA. This sample gives under 850,000 clones in total; about 91% of them show up just once. The top ten constitute 20% to 30% of the sample.

Remarks on this clone: No cognate antigen has been identified for it. Within one base of it there is no much larger clone, and no base qualities were kept.

According to the germline V gene, CDR1 reads MDHEN and CDR2 reads SYDVKM. From cysteine to phenylalanine, the CDR3 is 18 amino acids long. The retained sequence is limited to the CDR3, 54 bases, with the frame set at the first base. V trim: 7 bases; J trim: 5 bases; unmatched bases: 17. CD8 naive samples consisted of CD45RO-negative cells that were positively selected for CCR7, yielding a CD45RA+CCR7+ population without TemRA cells. The donors were healthy, HIV-negative adults with no recently reported acute infections or vaccinations. Every donor was a Caucasian adult living in Nashville, Tennessee, USA. Blood was obtained by leukapheresis, after which PBMCs were separated by Ficoll-Histopaque density gradient centrifugation and cryopreserved in liquid nitrogen vapor phase. Analytical flow cytometry was used to check the purity and quantity of every magnetically sorted T cell population. Each sorted fraction had its genomic DNA isolated and then quantified by UV absorbance on a Nanodrop 2000c.

The chain employs TRBV28 and TRBJ2-7; 13 bases in between match TRBD2. The TCR sequence derives from a man aged 25-45 years in good health. The sample consisted of naive CD8+ T cells sorted from blood. What this sample's cell subset or site label stands for: CD45RA+CCR7+. The base sequence is TGTGCCAGCACCGATGACCCAGGACTAGCGGGAGTACTTGACGAGCAGTACTTC. Translated, it gives CASTDDPGLAGVLDEQYF.